This TCR beta chain was recorded in a study of T cell responses to AZD1222 COVID-19 vaccine. Study at large: Some second doses came at about 4 weeks and others at about 12 weeks; these were pooled. Study results and caveats: Regions 160-218 and 743-854 dominated among vaccine-associated CD4 TCRs spanning spike.

TCRdb keeps only in-frame clones here, not all; method: immunoSEQ multiplex PCR. The sample lists approximately 130,000 clones; about 89% were seen once. The CDR3 totals 14 residues. Germline CDR1 and CDR2: SNHLY and FYNNEI. V trimming: 4 bases; J trimming: 3 bases; junction bases outside the gene matches: 4. For this clone: Its matching antigen is unknown.

The V gene is TRBV2, the J gene TRBJ1-1; the match to TRBD1 covers 8 bases. This clonotype was sampled from an adult in good health. This sample comprised peripheral blood, obtained on day 0 of AZD1222 vaccination. The CDR3 loop reads CASSADRVDTEAFF. CDR3 bases: TGTGCCAGCAGTGCGGACAGGGTGGACACTGAAGCTTTCTTT.